These 3 T cell receptor beta chains came from one sample sequenced in a study of blood T cell repertoires in COVID-19. Profiled with immunoSEQ multiplex PCR; TCRdb holds only in-frame clones, not every one. The table lists 300,000 to 450,000 clones, approximately 89% of them singletons. Input material: peripheral blood. The receptor source for this set is a woman aged 60-70 years with COVID-19, enrolled during active disease.

The gene calls are TRBV5-8 and TRBJ1-4; D call uncertain. Germline CDR1 is SGHTS and CDR2 is YDEGEE. The CDR3 has 11 residues. The V end was cut by 4 bases, the J end by 10 bases, with 8 bases between. The chain's CDR3 is CASSPLGKLFF. CDR3 DNA: TGTGCCAGCAGCCCTCTAGGAAAACTGTTTTTT.

The chain links TRBV3-1 (or the pseudogene TRBV3-2) to TRBJ2-2; 8 bases match TRBD2. The trim removed 2 bases at V and 3 bases at J, leaving 2 bases unmatched. Germline CDR1 reads LGHDT; CDR2 reads YNNKEL (reference sequence). This CDR3 is built from 15 residues. The CDR3 nucleotides read TGTGCCAGCAGCCAACGGGGGGGGTACACCGGGGAGCTGTTTTTT. Protein product: CASSQRGGYTGELFF.

This clone was seen a few times. V usage is TRBV3-1 (or the pseudogene TRBV3-2) and J usage is TRBJ1-5; tentatively, D is TRBD1 (5 bases). The V gene lost 0 bases and the J gene lost 3 bases, with 12 bases spanning the gap. Germline V gene sequence: CDR1 LGHDT, CDR2 YNNKEL (reference sequence). This CDR3 comprises 16 residues. The CDR3 DNA is TGTGCCAGCAGCCAAGAGGGTCAGGGTTTCAATCAGCCCCAGCATTTT. This sequence encodes CASSQEGQGFNQPQHF.